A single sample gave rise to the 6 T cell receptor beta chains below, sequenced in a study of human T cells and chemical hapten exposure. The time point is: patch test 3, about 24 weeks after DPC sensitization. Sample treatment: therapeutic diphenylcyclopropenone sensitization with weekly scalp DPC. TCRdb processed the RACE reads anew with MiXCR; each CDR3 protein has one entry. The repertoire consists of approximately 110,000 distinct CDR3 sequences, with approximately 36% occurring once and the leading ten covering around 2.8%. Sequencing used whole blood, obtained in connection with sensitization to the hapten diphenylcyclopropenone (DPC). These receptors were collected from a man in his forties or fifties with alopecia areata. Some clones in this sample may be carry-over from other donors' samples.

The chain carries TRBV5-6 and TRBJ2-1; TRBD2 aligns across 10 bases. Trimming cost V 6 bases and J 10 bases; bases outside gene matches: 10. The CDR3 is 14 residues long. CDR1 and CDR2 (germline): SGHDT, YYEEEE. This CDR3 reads CASMSASGRGEQFF. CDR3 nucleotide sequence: TGTGCCAGCATGTCAGCTAGCGGGAGAGGCGAGCAGTTCTTC.

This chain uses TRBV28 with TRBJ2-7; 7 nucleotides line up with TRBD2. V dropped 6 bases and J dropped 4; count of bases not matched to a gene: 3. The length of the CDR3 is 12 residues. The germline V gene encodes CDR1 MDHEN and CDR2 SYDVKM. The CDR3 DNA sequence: TGTGCCAGCAGGACCGGGAGGTACGAGCAGTACTTC. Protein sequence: CASRTGRYEQYF.

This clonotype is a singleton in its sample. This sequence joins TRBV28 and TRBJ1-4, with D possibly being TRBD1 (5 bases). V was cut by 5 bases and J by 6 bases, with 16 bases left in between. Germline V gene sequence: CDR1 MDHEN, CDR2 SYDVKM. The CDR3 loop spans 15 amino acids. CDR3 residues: CASSQDVPGDEKLFF. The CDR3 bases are TGTGCCAGCAGTCAGGACGTGCCGGGGGATGAAAAACTGTTTTTT.

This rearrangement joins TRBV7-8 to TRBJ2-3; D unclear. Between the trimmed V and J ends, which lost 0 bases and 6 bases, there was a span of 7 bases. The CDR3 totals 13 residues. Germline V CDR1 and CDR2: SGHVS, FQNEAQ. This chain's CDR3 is CASSLALGDTQYF. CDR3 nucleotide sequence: TGTGCCAGCAGCTTAGCCCTAGGGGATACGCAGTATTTT.

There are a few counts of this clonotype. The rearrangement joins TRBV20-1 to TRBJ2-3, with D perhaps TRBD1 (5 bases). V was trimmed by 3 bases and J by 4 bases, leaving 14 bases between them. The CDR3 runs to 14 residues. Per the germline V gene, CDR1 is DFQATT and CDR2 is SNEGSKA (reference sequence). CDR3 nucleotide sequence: TGCAGTGCTAGTCCCAGGGCTCCCGCAGATACGCAGTATTTT. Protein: CSASPRAPADTQYF.

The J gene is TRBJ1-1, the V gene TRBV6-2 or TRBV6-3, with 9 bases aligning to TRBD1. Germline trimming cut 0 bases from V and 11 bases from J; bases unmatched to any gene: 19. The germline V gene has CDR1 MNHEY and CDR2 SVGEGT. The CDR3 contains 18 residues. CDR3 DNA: TGTGCCAGCAGTTACTCGACTATGCCGGGACAGGGTATGATAGACGCTTTCTTT. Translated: CASSYSTMPGQGMIDAFF.